These T cell receptor beta chains were read from a single sample in a study of shared clonotypes between healthy human individuals. Generated by immunoSEQ multiplex PCR, the TCRdb table keeps only in-frame clones and is missing some. The sample lists about 1.1 million clones; about 80% were seen once. Sequences were obtained from memory CD4+ T cells from PBMCs. Receptor source: a man aged 18 to 35 in good health. Some clones in this sample may be carry-over from other donors' samples. Each CDR3 is given with its conserved first and last residue. The D gene is left open where the match is weak. Expanded clones are given a class, and other clones once, few, many or no size at all.

d_gene: TRBD1; v_gene: TRBV7-2; abundance: few; j_gene: TRBJ1-2; CDR3aa: CASSFGQGYYGYTF; CDR3nt: TGTGCCAGCAGCTTCGGACAGGGTTACTATGGCTACACCTTC
d_gene: NA; v_gene: TRBV25-1; abundance: few; j_gene: TRBJ2-3; CDR3aa: CASSEYLGRASTDTQYF; CDR3nt: TGTGCCAGCAGTGAATATCTCGGAAGGGCCAGCACAGATACGCAGTATTTT
d_gene: TRBD1; v_gene: TRBV11-2; abundance: NA; j_gene: TRBJ2-7; CDR3aa: CASSLYRGSSYEQYF; CDR3nt: TGTGCCAGCAGCTTATACAGGGGAAGCTCCTACGAGCAGTACTTC
d_gene: TRBD2; v_gene: TRBV27; abundance: many; j_gene: TRBJ2-1; CDR3aa: CASSLAGVGNEQFF; CDR3nt: TGTGCCAGCAGTTTAGCGGGGGTTGGCAATGAGCAGTTCTTC
d_gene: NA; v_gene: TRBV28; abundance: few; j_gene: TRBJ2-7; CDR3aa: CASSQGPQGGEQYF; CDR3nt: TGTGCCAGCAGCCAGGGGCCCCAGGGGGGCGAGCAGTACTTC
d_gene: NA; v_gene: TRBV10-3; abundance: few; j_gene: TRBJ1-2; CDR3aa: CAISERRLEENHGYTF; CDR3nt: TGTGCCATCAGTGAACGTAGACTAGAGGAAAACCATGGCTACACCTTC
d_gene: NA; v_gene: TRBV30; abundance: NA; j_gene: TRBJ1-1; CDR3aa: CAWSRLNTEAFF; CDR3nt: TGTGCCTGGAGTCGGTTGAACACTGAAGCTTTCTTT
d_gene: NA; v_gene: TRBV20-1; abundance: NA; j_gene: TRBJ2-3; CDR3aa: CSAREPDTQYF; CDR3nt: TGCAGTGCTAGAGAACCGGATACGCAGTATTTT
d_gene: NA; v_gene: TRBV4-3; abundance: many; j_gene: TRBJ1-2; CDR3aa: CASSQARHLYGYTF; CDR3nt: TGCGCCAGCAGCCAAGCCCGGCACCTCTATGGCTACACCTTC
d_gene: NA; v_gene: TRBV30; abundance: NA; j_gene: TRBJ1-2; CDR3aa: CAWRPGTGHGYTF; CDR3nt: TGTGCCTGGAGACCGGGGACGGGGCATGGCTACACCTTC
d_gene: NA; v_gene: TRBV6-5; abundance: NA; j_gene: TRBJ1-6; CDR3aa: CASSPKGRTHF; CDR3nt: TGTGCCAGCAGCCCCAAGGGGCGGACCCACTTT